This T cell receptor beta chain was captured by sequencing in a study of PD-1 blockade in classical Hodgkin lymphoma. Comments on this clone: What it recognizes is unknown.

V shed 2 bases, J shed 9 bases, and the junction held 13 bases outside the gene matches. The CDR3 is 16 amino acids. The germline gives CDR1 MNHEY, CDR2 SVGAGI. Sequencing used immunoSEQ multiplex PCR; TCRdb keeps in-frame clones, though not all of them. Among almost 100,000 clones listed, roughly 92% were seen once. Each patient experienced a relapse that followed autologous stem cell transplantation, and brentuximab vedotin exposure varied. General observations from the study: Baseline diversity was lower in partial responders and progressors than complete responders. The study reported lower baseline TCR diversity in newly diagnosed patients than in healthy donors. Underlying causes for the observed repertoire differences were not defined, possibly disease activity or prior therapy. Individuals initiating nivolumab under 1 year after ASCT were excluded.

The gene calls are TRBV6-5 and TRBJ2-3; 8 bases fit TRBD2. The receptor was isolated from a human donor with classical Hodgkin lymphoma. Sequencing used peripheral blood mononuclear cells (PBMCs), obtained at baseline. The CDR3 is CASSYGSGGPSGTQYF. The CDR3 DNA sequence: TGTGCCAGCAGTTACGGGTCGGGAGGGCCTTCTGGAACGCAGTATTTT.